The sequence of this TCR beta chain was determined in a study of OX40 agonist ivuxolimab in advanced cancers. Study summary: Patients were treated with ivuxolimab, an agonistic anti-OX40 (CD134) antibody. The mean age was roughly 60 years, ranging from about 20 to 79, with more than 70% of participants male.

Produced via immunoSEQ multiplex PCR; TCRdb's table is partial and in-frame only. The data contain some 50,000 clones, roughly 80% of them seen just once; the ten biggest clones take up approximately 1.6%. Samples were taken at baseline and on day 1 of cycles 4 and 7. V was cut by 6 bases and J by 3 bases, with 14 bases left in between. CDR1 is MDHEN and CDR2 is SYDVKM in the germline V gene. The CDR3 runs 14 residues. The sample here was CD4+ or CD8+ T cells sorted from blood, taken in a trial of the OX40 agonist ivuxolimab. The TCR originated in an adult with an advanced solid tumor such as melanoma, head and neck, liver or kidney cancer. The rearrangement uses TRBV28 and TRBJ1-1; D is unclear. The CDR3 sequence is CASSHSWEDTEAFF. CDR3 coding DNA: TGTGCCAGCAGCCACTCTTGGGAGGACACTGAAGCTTTCTTT.